This TCR beta chain was sequenced for a study of cytomegalovirus exposure and HLA in healthy donors (dated 2017 in TCRdb). General notes on the study: According to an earlier analysis of 587 of the donors, 150 million to 200 million T cells yielded some 120 million unique TCR beta sequences and about 300 Gb of sequence data. The study aimed to test whether signatures of past pathogen exposure could be identified by cataloging public T cell receptors. Typing coverage varied by locus: roughly 620-640 donors for A, B, C, DRB1 and DQB1; around 560 for DQA1; approximately 610 for DPA1; roughly 470 for DPB1. Roughly 300 gigabases of sequencing data and approximately 85 million unique TCR sequences were included in an early release covering roughly 700 HLA-typed donors. Among about 410 genotyped donors of the cohort, an average of around 250,000 unique TCR beta nucleotide sequences was sequenced per donor, of which approximately 19% were non-productive. The genetic ancestry cluster associated with self-reported Caucasian donors included about 84% of the roughly 400 genotyped donors. The T cell repertoires of 666 subjects were profiled by immunosequencing and related to cytomegalovirus serostatus. High-throughput TCR immunosequencing, statistical association of individual TCRs with disease status, and machine learning were combined to predict cytomegalovirus infection status. In a later genetic analysis, genome-wide SNP genotypes for about 60% of the 666 donors were used, and that subset was treated as a discovery cohort. Roughly 5 DR-DQ haplotypes were treated as single units for association and clustering because of strong linkage in the cohort. Alongside the repertoire data, information on donor age, sex, ethnicity and CMV serostatus was compiled. In an earlier analysis of more than 550 of the donors, high-throughput TCR beta sequencing was used to judge whether each TCR beta V gene segment behaved as functional or pseudogenic. A later analysis re-examined previously published TCR beta repertoires from 600 to 700 donors and added high-resolution HLA genotyping to investigate patterns of TCR occurrence. Class I and class II HLA loci were covered by the typing at four-digit resolution. Rather than using new phenotypic data, the later analysis identified candidate immune exposures from TCR beta sequences and from how often those sequences occurred across donors. Along with the roughly 700-subject first cohort, a separate validation cohort of approximately 110 different subjects was used. Every repertoire in the discovery cohort had been generated on one and the same sequencing platform.

The method behind the library was the immunoSEQ multiplex PCR assay. For the multiplex PCR, a mixture combining 60 forward primers for TCR Vbeta segments and 13 reverse primers for TCR Jbeta segments was used. Amplification of the CDR3 region of rearranged TCR beta genes was performed with a multiplex PCR assay on genomic DNA. On the Illumina HiSeq System, the amplified TCR beta libraries were sequenced as 87-base-pair reads. The original methods were these. In a later analysis, tens of millions of unique TCR beta chains were counted across the 666 repertoires, and around 10 million of these chains were shared by at least two donors. To remove PCR and sequencing errors, raw reads were error-corrected and collapsed into unique sequences using a nearest-neighbor algorithm that merged closely related sequences. Alignment of CDR3 sequences to IMGT reference sequences was used to assign V, D and J gene segments. Each retained sequence needed at least a six-nucleotide match to both a V gene segment and a J gene segment. A rearrangement counted as productive if the CDR3 had no stop codons and remained in frame with V and J, and every other rearrangement counted as non-productive. Following IMGT convention, CDR3 was defined as the stretch from the second conserved V-encoded cysteine up to the conserved J-encoded phenylalanine. The earlier analysis of about 570 of the donors excluded any sequence lacking an unambiguous match to a single V gene segment. An earlier analysis of 550 to 650 of the donors classified V segments as functional when productive rearrangements were above 56.7% and as segregating when the standard deviation between donors was above 5%. A statistical classification framework was built to diagnose cytomegalovirus status from the catalog of TCR beta chain sequences. V and J gene assignment, in a later analysis, came from comparing TCR nucleotide sequences with IMGT/GENE-DB human TR gene sequences. Using the TCRdist pipeline, a later analysis assigned CDR3 sequences along with most-parsimonious VDJ recombination scenarios. In a later analysis, every TCR beta chain was defined by the combination of its CDR3 amino acid sequence and its V-gene family, and reads without a unique V-gene family were dropped. In a later analysis, several hundred highly shared, low-generation-probability nucleotide sequences were removed to address suspected cross-contamination and a sequencing artifact. A later analysis calculated a clonal expansion index for each public chain from normalized within-repertoire ranks of inferred template counts. Generation probabilities in a later analysis came from a VDJ recombination model fitted to out-of-frame rearrangements, and those results were checked against IGoR. Hypergeometric tests were used in a later analysis to score TCR-TCR, TCR-HLA and TCR-CMV co-occurrence, with a repertoire-size bias correction applied to the TCR pairs. A later analysis estimated false discovery rates by permuting HLA or CMV assignments 20 times. A later analysis grouped co-occurring TCRs with DBSCAN, adding TCRdist sequence similarity when clustering within HLA-allele-positive subsets. For co-occurrence clustering, repertoires with fewer than 30,000 or more than 120,000 public chains were excluded, along with a handful of repertoires with anomalous nucleotide sharing. Drawn from immuneACCESS, this table holds only the in-frame rearrangements with V and J called that TCRdb kept. Clones are partly lost; checked studies trace under half to an unresolved V gene and leave the rest unexplained. The DNA gave D and trimming, while V, J and clone size come from that table. The sample contains 200,000 or so clones, over 80% of them found a single time. The biggest ten clones account for roughly 6.3% of the sample.

CDR1 and CDR2 are drawn from the germline V gene (reference sequence): LNHDA, SQIVND. The CDR3 holds 17 amino acids from the cysteine to the phenylalanine. The read is trimmed to its CDR3 DNA, 51 bases read in frame from base 1. V lost 5 bases and J lost 4 bases, and the count of bases not matched to a germline gene is 15. About this clone: The specificity of this receptor is unknown. No per-base quality is available; no much larger clone lies one base away.

The cohort consisted of some 730 healthy bone marrow donors. All cohort members were sampled while nominally healthy, although unrecorded immune exposures were likely present. The donor tested CMV seropositive, placing the donor among the 290 or so seropositive members of the cohort. Each donor provided a peripheral blood sample, and peripheral blood mononuclear cells were used for TCR beta sequencing. Genomic DNA extraction from the blood cell samples was performed with the Qiagen DNeasy Blood Extraction Kit. Paper-wide results and their limitations: The sequencing pipeline was judged likely to have produced a cluster of highly shared sequence variants as a technical artifact. In vitro tests confirmed that a few of the cytomegalovirus-associated TCR beta chains recognize cytomegalovirus antigens. Linkage disequilibrium might explain the correlated functional status among segregating V segments, but an unknown experimental factor could not be ruled out. In a later analysis, HLA-associated TCR beta chains showed more clonal expansion and lower generation probabilities than non-associated chains that were equally common. The study gave a list of over 150 TCR beta chains associated with cytomegalovirus. Sequencing depth was assumed to be roughly uniform across donors in the presence/absence analyses, though that assumption may not hold. The authors suggested that the approach could potentially be generalized to other disease states and immunological phenotypes. HLA typing was unavailable for some donors at each locus, so association tests used only the typed subset. Over 15 rarely observed V segments, including chromosome 9 orphons, were excluded from the earlier analysis of approximately 600 of the donors because counts were too low. A further reported finding was that TCR beta sequences accurately predicted the HLA-A and HLA-B alleles for most subjects in the first cohort. A later analysis found that most CMV-associated TCR beta chains appeared HLA-restricted, with HLA associations seemingly driven largely by CMV exposure. This cohort had only TCR beta chains sequenced, and the lack of alpha or paired-chain data limited which features could be detected. Because the 87-base-pair reads could not distinguish some IMGT-functional V segments, including TRBV6-2 and TRBV6-3, those segments were excluded. CMV serostatus was the only immune exposure information available for the cohort. In an earlier analysis of 500 to 650 of the donors, most TCR beta V segments appeared in productive rearrangements about 90% or about 30% of the time, broadly matching IMGT annotations. According to a later genetic analysis, donors in an Asian-associated ancestry cluster had fewer N-insertions in productive TCRs than the roughly 670-donor mean. In a later analysis, 16,951 TCR beta sequences were associated with specific HLA alleles at a false discovery rate of 0.05. While some public TCRs were present in many individuals, most TCR sequences turned up only very rarely across donors. The classifier was reported to diagnose cytomegalovirus status with high specificity and sensitivity in both the original cohort and the validation cohort. In a later analysis, several top co-occurrence clusters were reported to appear linked to parvovirus B19, influenza, CMV and Epstein-Barr virus. V-gene and J-gene trimming of TCR beta chains was associated with a missense DCLRE1C variant in a later genetic analysis, and the association was replicated in an independent cohort. A later analysis found that TCR association rates varied across HLA loci, with DRB1 alleles showing the most associated TCRs and HLA-C alleles the fewest. Assigning TCR associations to individual alleles was difficult when HLA alleles, especially DR and DQ, strongly co-occurred.

The sample taken for sequencing was PBMCs. The clonotype originates from a man aged 35-49 years in good health and CMV-seropositive. The rearrangement joined TRBV19 to TRBJ2-3; 7 bases in the junction line up with TRBD1. The sequenced DNA: TGTGCCAGTAGTCCACCAACCGGGACAGTTTTGCCAGATACGCAGTATTTT. Translated, it reads CASSPPTGTVLPDTQYF.